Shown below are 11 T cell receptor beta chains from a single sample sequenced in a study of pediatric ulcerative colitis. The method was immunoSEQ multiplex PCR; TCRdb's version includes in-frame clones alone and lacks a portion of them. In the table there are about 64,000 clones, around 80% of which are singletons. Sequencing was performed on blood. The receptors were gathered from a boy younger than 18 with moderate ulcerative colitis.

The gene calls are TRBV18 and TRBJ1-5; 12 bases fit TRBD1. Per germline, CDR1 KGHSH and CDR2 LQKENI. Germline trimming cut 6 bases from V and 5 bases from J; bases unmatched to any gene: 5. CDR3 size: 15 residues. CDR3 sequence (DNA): TGTGCCAGCTCGACGGGACAGGGGGCCCATCAGCCCCAGCATTTT. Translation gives CASSTGQGAHQPQHF.

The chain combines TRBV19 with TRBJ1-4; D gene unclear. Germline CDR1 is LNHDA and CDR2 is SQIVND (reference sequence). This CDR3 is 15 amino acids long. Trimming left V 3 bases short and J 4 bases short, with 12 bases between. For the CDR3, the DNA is TGTGCCAGTAGTATTTTGGGCAGCCTTAATGAAAAACTGTTTTTT. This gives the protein CASSILGSLNEKLFF.

In DNA, the CDR3 is TGCGCCAGCAGCCAAGAGGCCGGAAGGAACGAGCAGTACTTC. Translation gives CASSQEAGRNEQYF. The V gene is TRBV4-1, the J gene TRBJ2-7, with D hard to call. Per the germline V gene, CDR1 is MGHRA and CDR2 is YSYEKL. The CDR3 sequence is 14 residues long. V shed 0 bases and J shed 5 bases, with 11 bases lying between them.

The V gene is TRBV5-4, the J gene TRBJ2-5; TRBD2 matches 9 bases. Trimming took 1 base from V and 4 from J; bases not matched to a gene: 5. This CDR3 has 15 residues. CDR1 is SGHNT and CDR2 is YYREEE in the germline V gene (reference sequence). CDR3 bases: TGTGCCAGCAGCTTGACGGCGGGAGGGCCAGAGACCCAGTACTTC. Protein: CASSLTAGGPETQYF.

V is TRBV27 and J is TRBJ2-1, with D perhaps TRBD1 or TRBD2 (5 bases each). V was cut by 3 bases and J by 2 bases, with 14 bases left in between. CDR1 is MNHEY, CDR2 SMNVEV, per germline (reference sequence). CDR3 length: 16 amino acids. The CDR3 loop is CASSLGTSRAYNEQFF. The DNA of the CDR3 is TGTGCCAGCAGTTTGGGGACCTCGAGGGCCTACAATGAGCAGTTCTTC.

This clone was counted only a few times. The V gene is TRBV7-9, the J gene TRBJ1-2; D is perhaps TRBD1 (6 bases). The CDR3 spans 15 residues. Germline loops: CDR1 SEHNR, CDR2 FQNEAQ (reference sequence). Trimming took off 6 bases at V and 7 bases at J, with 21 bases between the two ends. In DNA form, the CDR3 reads TGTGCCAGCAGAAAAGTCCCGGACAGTCTACTTGGCTACACCTTC. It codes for CASRKVPDSLLGYTF.

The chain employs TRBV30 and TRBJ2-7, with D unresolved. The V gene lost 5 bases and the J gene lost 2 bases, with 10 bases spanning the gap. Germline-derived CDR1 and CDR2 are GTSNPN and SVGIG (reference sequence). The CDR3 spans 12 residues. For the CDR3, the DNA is TGTGCCTGGGGGCGGCAGCCCTACGAGCAGTACTTC. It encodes CAWGRQPYEQYF.

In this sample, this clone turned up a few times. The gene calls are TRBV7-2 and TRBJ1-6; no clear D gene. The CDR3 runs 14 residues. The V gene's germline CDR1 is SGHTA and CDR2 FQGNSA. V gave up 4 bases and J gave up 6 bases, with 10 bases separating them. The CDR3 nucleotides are TGTGCCAGCAGCTACGGACGGTCTAATTCACCCCTCCACTTT. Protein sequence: CASSYGRSNSPLHF. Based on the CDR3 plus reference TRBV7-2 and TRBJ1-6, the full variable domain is GAGVSQSPSNKVTEKGKDVELRCDPISGHTALYWYRQSLGQGLEFLIYFQGNSAPDKSGLPSDRFSAERTGGSVSTLTIQRTQQEDSAVYLCASSYGRSNSPLHFGNGTRLTVT.

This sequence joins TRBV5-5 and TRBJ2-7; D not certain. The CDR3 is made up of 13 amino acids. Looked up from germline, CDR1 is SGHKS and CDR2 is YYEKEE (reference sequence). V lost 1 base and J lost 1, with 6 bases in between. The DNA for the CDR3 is TGTGCCAGCAGCTTGAGGATTTCCTACGAGCAGTACTTC. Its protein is CASSLRISYEQYF.

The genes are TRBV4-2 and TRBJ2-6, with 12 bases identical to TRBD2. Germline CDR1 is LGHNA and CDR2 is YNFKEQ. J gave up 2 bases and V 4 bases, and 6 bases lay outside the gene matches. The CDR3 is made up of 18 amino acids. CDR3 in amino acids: CASSLQTSGSTGANVLTF. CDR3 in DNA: TGTGCCAGCAGCCTGCAGACTAGCGGGAGTACTGGGGCCAACGTCCTGACTTTC.

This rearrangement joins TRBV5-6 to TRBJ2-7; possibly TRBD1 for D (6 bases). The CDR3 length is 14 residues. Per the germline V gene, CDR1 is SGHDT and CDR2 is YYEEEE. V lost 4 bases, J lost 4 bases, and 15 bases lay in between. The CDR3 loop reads CASSPSRTAYEQYF. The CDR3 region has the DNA TGTGCCAGCAGCCCATCACGGACAGCATACGAGCAGTACTTC.